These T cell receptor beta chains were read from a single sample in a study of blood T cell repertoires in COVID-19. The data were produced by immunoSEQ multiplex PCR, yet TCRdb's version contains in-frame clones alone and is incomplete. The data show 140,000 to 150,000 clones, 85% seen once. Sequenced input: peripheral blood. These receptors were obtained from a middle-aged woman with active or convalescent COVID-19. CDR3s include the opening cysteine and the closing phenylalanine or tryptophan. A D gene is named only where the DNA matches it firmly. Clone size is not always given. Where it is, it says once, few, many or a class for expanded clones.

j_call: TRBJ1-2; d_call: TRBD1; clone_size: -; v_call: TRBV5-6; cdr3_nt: TGTGCCAGCAGCCCCAGCCCGGCAGGGGGCTATGGCTACACCTTC; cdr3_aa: CASSPSPAGGYGYTF
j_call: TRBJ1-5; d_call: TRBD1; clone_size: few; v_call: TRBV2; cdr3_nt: TGTGCCAGCAGCGGGACAGGGGGCAATCAGCCCCAGCATTTT; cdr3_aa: CASSGTGGNQPQHF
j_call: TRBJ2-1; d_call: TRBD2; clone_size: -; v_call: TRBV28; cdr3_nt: TGTGCCAGCAGTCTGACTAGCGGATACTACAATGAGCAGTTCTTC; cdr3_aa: CASSLTSGYYNEQFF
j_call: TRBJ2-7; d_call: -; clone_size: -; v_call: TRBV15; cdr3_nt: TGTGCCACCAGCAGAGAGGGGATAGCGGCAACCTACGAGCAGTACTTC; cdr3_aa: CATSREGIAATYEQYF
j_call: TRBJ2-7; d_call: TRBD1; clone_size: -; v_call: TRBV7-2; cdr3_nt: TGTGCCAGCGGAATTCGACAGGGGGGCCCCTCGGGGGAGCAGTACTTC; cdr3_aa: CASGIRQGGPSGEQYF
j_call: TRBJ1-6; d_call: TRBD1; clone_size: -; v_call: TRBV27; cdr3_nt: TGTGCCAGCAGACGACAGGGTAATTCACCCCTCCACTTT; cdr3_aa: CASRRQGNSPLHF
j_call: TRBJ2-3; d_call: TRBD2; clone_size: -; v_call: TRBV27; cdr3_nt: TGTGCCAGCAGTTTCCTCGGACTAGCGGGGAGCACAGATACGCAGTATTTT; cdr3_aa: CASSFLGLAGSTDTQYF
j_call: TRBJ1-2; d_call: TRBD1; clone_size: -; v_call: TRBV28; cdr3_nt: TGTGCCAGCAGTTCCCAGACAGGGGCGCTCGCGGGCTACACCTTC; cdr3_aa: CASSSQTGALAGYTF
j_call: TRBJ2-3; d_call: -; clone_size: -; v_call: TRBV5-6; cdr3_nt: TGTGCCAGCAGCCACGGACAGATTATTAGCACAGATACGCAGTATTTT; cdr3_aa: CASSHGQIISTDTQYF
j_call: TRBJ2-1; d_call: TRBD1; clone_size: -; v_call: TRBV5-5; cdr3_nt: TGTGCCAGCAGCTTGTGGGGGACCGGGACAGGCACCTACAATGAGCAGTTCTTC; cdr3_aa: CASSLWGTGTGTYNEQFF
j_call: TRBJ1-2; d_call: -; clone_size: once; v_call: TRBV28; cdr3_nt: TGTGCCAGCAGTTTGGACTTTGGCTACACCTTC; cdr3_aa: CASSLDFGYTF
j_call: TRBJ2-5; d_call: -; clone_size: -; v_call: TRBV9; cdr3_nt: TGTGCCAGCAGCGGACTAGGGCACCAAGAGACCCAGTACTTC; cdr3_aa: CASSGLGHQETQYF
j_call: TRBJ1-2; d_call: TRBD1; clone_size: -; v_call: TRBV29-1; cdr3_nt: TGCAGCGTTGAAGATTCCAGGGACAGGGGGTACGATGGCTACACCTTC; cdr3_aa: CSVEDSRDRGYDGYTF
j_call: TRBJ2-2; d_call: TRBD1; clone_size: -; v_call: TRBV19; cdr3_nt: TGTGCCAGTAGTATAGGGGGACAGGGTAACACCGGGGAGCTGTTTTTT; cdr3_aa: CASSIGGQGNTGELFF
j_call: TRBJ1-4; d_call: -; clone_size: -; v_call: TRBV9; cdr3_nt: TGTGCCAGCAGCTCCACCCCCGGGGGGTTGGCTAATGAAAAACTGTTTTTT; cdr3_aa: CASSSTPGGLANEKLFF
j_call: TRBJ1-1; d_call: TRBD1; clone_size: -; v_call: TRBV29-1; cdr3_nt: TGCAGCGTTTACAGGGGCGGGGTGAACACTGAAGCTTTCTTT; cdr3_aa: CSVYRGGVNTEAFF
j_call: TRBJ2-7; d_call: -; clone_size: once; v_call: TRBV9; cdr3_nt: TGTGCCAGCAGCCCCCAAACCTACGAGCAGTACTTC; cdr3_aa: CASSPQTYEQYF
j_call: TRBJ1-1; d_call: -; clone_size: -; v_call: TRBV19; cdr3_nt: TGTGCCAGTAGCCCCACGCTAGGTGTGTTCTTT; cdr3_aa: CASSPTLGVFF
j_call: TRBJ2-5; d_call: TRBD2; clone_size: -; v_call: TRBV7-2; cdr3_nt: TGTGCCAGCAGCTTAGGATCTAGCGGGAGGGTGGGACAAGAGACCCAGTACTTC; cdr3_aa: CASSLGSSGRVGQETQYF
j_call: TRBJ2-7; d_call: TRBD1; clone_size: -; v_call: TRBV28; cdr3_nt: TGTGCCAGCAGTCCGGACAGGAGCTCCTACGAGCAGTACTTC; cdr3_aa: CASSPDRSSYEQYF
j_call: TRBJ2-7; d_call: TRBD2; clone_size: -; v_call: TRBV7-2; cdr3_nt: TGTGCCAGCAGCTTACTAGCGGGGACCTACGAGCAGTACTTC; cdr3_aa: CASSLLAGTYEQYF
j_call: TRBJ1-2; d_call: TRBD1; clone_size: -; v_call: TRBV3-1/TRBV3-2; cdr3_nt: TGTGCCAGCAACGACGGGACAGGGACGATCTATGGCTACACCTTC; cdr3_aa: CASNDGTGTIYGYTF
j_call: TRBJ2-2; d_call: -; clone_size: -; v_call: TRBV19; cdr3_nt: TGTGCCAGTAGAGGCCCGGCGGGCCTCAGGAACACCGGGGAGCTGTTTTTT; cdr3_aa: CASRGPAGLRNTGELFF
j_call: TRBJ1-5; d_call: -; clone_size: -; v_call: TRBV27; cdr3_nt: TGTGCCAGCAGTGATGACCGGGATCAGCCCCAGCATTTT; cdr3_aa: CASSDDRDQPQHF
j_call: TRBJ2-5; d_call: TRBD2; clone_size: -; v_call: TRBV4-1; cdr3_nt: TGCGCCAGCAGCCAAGAGAGGGGCGACTGGACTAGCGGTTCACAAGAGACCCAGTACTTC; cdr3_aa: CASSQERGDWTSGSQETQYF
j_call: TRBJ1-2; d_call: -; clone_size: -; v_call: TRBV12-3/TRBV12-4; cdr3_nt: TGTGCCAGCAGTCCAGGACAGTATGGCTACACCTTC; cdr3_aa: CASSPGQYGYTF
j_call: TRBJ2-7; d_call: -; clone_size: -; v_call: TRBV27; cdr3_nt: TGTGCCAGCAGTTTCGGGCGGGTCTCCTACGAGCAGTACTTC; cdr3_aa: CASSFGRVSYEQYF
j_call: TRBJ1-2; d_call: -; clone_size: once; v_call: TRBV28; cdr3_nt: TGTGCCAGCAGCCCCGATGGCAGGGTAGGCTATGGCTACACCTTC; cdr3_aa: CASSPDGRVGYGYTF
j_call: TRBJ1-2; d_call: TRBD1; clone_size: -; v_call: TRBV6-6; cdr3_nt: TGTGCCAGCAGAGATGGGCACAGACAGGGAGTTGGCTACACCTTC; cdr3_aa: CASRDGHRQGVGYTF
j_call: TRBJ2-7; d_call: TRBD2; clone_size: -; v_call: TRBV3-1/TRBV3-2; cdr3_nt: TGTGCCAGCAGCCTACAAGGACTAGCGGGCTCCTACGAGCAGTACTTC; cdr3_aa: CASSLQGLAGSYEQYF
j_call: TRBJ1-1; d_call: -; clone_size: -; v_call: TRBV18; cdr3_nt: TGTGCCAGCTCACCAATACCACTCATGAACACTGAAGCTTTCTTT; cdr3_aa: CASSPIPLMNTEAFF
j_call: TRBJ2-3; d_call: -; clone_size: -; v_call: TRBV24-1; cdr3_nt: TGTGCCACCAGTTCGGCAGGCAGCACAGATACGCAGTATTTT; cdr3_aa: CATSSAGSTDTQYF
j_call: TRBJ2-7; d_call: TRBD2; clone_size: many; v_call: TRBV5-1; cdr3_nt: TGCGCCAGCAGCTTGGTGCCAGCGGGGGGGAAACGGCAGTACTTC; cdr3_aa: CASSLVPAGGKRQYF
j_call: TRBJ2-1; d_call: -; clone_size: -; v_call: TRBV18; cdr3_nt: TGTGCCAGCTCACGGATAGCTAGTGGTGGGTTCGATGAGCAGTTCTTC; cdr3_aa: CASSRIASGGFDEQFF
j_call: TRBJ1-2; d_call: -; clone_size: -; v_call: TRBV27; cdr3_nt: TGTGCCAGCAGTTCAGGGCAGGGCTATGGCTACACCTTC; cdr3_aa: CASSSGQGYGYTF
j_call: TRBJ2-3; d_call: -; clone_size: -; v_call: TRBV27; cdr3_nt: TGTGCCAGCAGTTTAGTGTCGGTCGAGACAGATACGCAGTATTTT; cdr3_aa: CASSLVSVETDTQYF
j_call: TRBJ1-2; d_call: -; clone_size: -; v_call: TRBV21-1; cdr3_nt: TGTGCCAGCAGCATGCCTGAGGACAGGGGACCTACTAACTATGGCTACACCTTC; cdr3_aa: CASSMPEDRGPTNYGYTF
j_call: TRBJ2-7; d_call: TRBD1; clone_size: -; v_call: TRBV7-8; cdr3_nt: TGTGCCAGCAGCTCTAAAAAGAGGGGGCAGAAGGACGAGCAGTACTTC; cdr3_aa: CASSSKKRGQKDEQYF
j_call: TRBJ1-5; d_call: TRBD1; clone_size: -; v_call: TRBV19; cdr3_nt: TGTGCCAGTATTGACAGGGGGCAAGGAGGCAATCAGCCCCAGCATTTT; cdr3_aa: CASIDRGQGGNQPQHF
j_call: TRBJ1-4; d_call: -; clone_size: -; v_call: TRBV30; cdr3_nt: TGTGCCTGGCAGAAGGGGCGGAATGAAAAACTGTTTTTT; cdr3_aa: CAWQKGRNEKLFF
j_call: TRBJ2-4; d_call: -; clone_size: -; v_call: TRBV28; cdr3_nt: TGTGCCAGCAGTTTTACCGGTGGGAGTTACATTCAGTACTTC; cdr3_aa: CASSFTGGSYIQYF
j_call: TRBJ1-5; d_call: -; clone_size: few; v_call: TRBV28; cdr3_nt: TGTGCCAGCAGTACCGCTCCGACGTCGGAGGCCGGCAATCAGCCCCAGCATTTT; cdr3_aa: CASSTAPTSEAGNQPQHF
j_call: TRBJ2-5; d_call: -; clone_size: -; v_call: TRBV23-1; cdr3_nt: TGCGCCAGCAGTCGAAAGACCAGGGTTTTCCGGTACCAAGAGACCCAGTACTTC; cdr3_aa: CASSRKTRVFRYQETQYF
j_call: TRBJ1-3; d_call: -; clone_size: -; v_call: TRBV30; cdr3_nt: TGTGCCTGGGGGGGCCCCTTCCCCCGTGGAAACACCATATATTTT; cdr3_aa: CAWGGPFPRGNTIYF
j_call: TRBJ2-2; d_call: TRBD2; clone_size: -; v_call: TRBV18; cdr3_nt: TGTGCCAGCTTACCCCTCCCAGCGGGGGGGCCTAGCGGGGAGCTGTTTTTT; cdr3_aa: CASLPLPAGGPSGELFF
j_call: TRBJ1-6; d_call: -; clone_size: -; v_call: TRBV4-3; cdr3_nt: TGCGCCAGCAGCCAAGATAGGATGCACAGTTCACCCCTCCACTTT; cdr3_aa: CASSQDRMHSSPLHF
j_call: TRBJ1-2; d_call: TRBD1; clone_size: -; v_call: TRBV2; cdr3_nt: TGTGCCAGCAGTCCGGGACAGGTTGTGATAGGCTACACCTTC; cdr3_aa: CASSPGQVVIGYTF
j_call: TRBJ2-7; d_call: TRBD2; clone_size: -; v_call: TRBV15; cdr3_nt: TGTGCCACCAGCGGAAAACTAGCGGGGACGTACGAGCAGTACTTC; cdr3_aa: CATSGKLAGTYEQYF
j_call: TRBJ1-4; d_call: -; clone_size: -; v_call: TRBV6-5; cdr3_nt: TGTGCCAGCGTAGTGACAGGTGGTGAAAAACTGTTTTTT; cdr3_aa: CASVVTGGEKLFF
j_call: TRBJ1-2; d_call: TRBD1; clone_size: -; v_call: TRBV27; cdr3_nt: TGTGCCAGCAGTTTACGAGGGGGCAGCTATGGCTACACCTTC; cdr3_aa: CASSLRGGSYGYTF
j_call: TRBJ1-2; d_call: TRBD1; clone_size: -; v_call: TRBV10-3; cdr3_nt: TGTGCCATCAATACGGGACAGGGAGGTAAATATGGCTACACCTTC; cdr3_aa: CAINTGQGGKYGYTF
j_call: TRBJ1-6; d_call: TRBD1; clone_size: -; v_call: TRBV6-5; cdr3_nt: TGTGCCAGCAGTCTATGGGACAGTGATAATTCACCCCTCCACTTT; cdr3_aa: CASSLWDSDNSPLHF
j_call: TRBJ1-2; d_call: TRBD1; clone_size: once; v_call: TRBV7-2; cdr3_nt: TGTGCCAGCAGCCTACAGGGGCCTAACTATGGCTACACCTTC; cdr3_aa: CASSLQGPNYGYTF